This T cell receptor (beta chain) was obtained from a study of beta chain features in type 1 diabetes. About the research overall: Over all samples combined, some 110 million sorted cells were examined.

The germline V gene encodes CDR1 MDHEN and CDR2 SYDVKM. Trimming left V 5 bases short and J 3 bases short, with 8 bases between. The CDR3 covers 12 residues. General study results and limits: A pattern of fewer insertions and more deletions at VDJ junctions was seen in type 1 diabetes patients.

Every sorted population was more than 95% pure. Every isolated RNA sample was fully reverse transcribed, so sequencing captured expressed TCRB transcripts. Using immunoSEQ multiplex PCR, the repertoire was profiled, and TCRdb retains in-frame clones only, with some absent. The sample holds 300,000 to 350,000 clones, approximately 8% seen once. Of note for this clone: Its antigen remains unknown.

The sequencing sample was made of central memory CD4+ T cells from blood. The genes are TRBV28 and TRBJ2-7, with unresolved D. The TCR was taken from a woman aged 18-29 years in good health. CDR3 amino acids: CASSILRYEQYF. Written as DNA, the CDR3 is TGTGCCAGCAGTATCCTCCGCTACGAGCAGTACTTC.